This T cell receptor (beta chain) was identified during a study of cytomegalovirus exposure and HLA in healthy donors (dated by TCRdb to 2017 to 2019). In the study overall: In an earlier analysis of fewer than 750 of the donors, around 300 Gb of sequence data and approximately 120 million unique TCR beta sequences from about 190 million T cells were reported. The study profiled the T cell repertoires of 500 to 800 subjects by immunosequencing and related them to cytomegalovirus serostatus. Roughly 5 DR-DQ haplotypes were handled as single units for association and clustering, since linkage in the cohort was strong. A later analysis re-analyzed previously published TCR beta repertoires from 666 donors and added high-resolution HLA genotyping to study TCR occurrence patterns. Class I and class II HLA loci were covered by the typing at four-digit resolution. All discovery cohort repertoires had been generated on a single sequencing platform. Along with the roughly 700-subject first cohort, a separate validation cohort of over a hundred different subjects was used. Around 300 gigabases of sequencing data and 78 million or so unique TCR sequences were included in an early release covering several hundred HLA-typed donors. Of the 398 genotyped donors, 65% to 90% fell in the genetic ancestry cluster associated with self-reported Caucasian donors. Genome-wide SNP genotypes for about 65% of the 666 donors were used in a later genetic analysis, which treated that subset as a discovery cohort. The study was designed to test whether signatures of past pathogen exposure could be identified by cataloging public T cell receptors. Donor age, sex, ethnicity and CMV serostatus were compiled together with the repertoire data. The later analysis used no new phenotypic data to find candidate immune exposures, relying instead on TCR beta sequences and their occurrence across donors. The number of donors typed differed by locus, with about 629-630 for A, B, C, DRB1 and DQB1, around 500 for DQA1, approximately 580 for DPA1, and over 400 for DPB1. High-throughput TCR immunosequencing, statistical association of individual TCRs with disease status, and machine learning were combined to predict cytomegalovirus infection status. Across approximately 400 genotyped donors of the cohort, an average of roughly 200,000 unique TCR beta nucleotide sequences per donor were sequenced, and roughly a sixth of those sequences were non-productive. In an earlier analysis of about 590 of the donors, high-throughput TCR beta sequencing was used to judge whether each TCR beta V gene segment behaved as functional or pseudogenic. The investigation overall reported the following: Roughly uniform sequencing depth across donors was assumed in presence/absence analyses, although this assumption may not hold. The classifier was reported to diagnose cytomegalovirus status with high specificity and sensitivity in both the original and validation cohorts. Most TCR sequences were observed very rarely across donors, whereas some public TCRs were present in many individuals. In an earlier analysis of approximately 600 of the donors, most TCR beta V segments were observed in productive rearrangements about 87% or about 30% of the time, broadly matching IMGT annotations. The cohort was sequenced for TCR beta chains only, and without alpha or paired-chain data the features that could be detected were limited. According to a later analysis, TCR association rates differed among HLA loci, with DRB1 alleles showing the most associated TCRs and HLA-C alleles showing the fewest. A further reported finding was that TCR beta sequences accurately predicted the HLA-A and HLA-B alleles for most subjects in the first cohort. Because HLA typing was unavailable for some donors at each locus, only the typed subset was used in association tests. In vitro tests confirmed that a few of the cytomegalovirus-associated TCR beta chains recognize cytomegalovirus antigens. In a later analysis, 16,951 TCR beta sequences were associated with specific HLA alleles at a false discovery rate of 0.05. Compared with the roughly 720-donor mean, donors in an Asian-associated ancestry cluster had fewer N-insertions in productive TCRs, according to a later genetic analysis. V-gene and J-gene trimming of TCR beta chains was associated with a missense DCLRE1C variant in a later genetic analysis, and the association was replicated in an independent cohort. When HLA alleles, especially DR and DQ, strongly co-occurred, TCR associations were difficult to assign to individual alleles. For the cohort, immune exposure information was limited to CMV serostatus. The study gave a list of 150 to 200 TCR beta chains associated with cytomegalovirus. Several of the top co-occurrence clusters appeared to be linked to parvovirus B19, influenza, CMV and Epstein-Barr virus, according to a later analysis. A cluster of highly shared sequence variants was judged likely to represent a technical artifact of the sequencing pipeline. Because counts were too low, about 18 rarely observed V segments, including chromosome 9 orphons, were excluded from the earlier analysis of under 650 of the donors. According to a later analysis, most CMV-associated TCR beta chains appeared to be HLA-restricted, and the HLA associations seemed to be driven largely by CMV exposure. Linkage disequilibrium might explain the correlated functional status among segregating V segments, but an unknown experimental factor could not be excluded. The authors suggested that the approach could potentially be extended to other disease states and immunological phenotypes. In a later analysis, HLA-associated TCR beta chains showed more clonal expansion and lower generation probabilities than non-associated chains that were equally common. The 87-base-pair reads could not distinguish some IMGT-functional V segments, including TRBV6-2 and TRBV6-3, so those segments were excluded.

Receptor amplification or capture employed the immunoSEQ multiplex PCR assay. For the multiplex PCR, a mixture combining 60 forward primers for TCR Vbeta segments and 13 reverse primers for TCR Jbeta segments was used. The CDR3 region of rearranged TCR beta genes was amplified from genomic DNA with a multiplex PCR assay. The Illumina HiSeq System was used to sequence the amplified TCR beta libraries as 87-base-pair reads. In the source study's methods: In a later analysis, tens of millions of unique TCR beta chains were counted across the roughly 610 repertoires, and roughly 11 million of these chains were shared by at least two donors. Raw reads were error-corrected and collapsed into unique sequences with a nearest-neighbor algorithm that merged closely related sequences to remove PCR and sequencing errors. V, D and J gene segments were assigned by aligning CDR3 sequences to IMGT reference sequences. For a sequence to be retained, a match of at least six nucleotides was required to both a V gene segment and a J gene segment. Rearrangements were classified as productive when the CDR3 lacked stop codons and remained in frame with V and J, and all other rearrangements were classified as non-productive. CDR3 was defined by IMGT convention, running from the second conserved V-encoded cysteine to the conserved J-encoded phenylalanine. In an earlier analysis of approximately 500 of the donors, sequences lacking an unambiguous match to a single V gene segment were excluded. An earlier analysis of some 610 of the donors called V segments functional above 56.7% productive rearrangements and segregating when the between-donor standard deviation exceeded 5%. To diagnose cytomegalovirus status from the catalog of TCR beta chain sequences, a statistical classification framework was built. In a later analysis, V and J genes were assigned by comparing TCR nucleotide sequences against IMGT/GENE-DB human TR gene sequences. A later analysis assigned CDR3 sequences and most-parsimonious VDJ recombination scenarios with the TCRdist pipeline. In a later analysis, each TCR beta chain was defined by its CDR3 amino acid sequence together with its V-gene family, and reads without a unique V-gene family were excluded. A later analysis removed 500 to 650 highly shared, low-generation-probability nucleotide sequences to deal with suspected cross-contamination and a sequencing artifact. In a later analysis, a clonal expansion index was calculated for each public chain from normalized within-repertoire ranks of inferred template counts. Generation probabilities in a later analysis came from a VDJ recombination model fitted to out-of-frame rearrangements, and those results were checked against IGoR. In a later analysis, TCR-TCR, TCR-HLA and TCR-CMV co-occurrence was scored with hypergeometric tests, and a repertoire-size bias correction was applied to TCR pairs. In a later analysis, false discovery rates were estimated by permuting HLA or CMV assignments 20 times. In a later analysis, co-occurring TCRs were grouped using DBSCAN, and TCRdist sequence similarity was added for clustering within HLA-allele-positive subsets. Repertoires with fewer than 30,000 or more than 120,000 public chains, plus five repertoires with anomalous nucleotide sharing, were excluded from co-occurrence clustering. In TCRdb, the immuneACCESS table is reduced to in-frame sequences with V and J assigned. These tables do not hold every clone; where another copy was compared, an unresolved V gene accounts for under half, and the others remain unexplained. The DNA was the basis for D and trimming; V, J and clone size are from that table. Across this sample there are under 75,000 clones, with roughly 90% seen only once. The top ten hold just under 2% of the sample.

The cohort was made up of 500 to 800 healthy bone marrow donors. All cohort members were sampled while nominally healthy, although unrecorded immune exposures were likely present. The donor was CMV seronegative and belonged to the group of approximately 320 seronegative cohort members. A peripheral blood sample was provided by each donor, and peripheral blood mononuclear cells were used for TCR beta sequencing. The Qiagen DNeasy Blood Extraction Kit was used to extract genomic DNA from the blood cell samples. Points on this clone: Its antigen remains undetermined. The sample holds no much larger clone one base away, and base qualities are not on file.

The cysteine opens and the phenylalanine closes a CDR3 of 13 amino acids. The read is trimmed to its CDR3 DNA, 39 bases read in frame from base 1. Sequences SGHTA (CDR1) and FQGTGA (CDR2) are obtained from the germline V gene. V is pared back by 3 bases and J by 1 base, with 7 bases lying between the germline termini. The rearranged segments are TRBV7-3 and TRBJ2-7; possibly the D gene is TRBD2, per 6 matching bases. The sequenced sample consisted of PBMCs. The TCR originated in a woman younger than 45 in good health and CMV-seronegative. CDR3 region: CASSFSGSYEQYF. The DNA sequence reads TGTGCCAGCAGCTTCAGCGGGTCCTACGAGCAGTACTTC.